The rows below give T cell receptor beta chains drawn from one sample of a study of T cells in Graves' hyperthyroidism and ophthalmopathy. TCRdb re-called the multiplex PCR reads through MiXCR, storing one row per CDR3 protein. Of roughly 420,000 distinct CDR3 sequences in the sample, about an eighth are singletons; the top ten hold 5% to 6%. Input material: blood. The receptors were gathered from a woman aged 18-29 years with Graves' hyperthyroidism. CDR3s include the opening cysteine and the closing phenylalanine or tryptophan. A D gene is named only where the DNA matches it firmly. Clone size is not always given. Where it is, it says once, few, many or a class for expanded clones.

j_call: TRBJ2-3
v_call: TRBV7-9
d_call: TRBD2
clone_size: many
cdr3_aa: CAIGTSGRATDTQYF
cdr3_nt: TGTGCCATCGGGACTAGCGGGAGGGCCACAGATACGCAGTATTTT

j_call: TRBJ2-5
v_call: TRBV25-1
d_call: TRBD2
clone_size: many
cdr3_aa: CASSAQGGETQYF
cdr3_nt: TGTGCCAGCAGTGCTCAGGGAGGGGAGACCCAGTACTTC

j_call: TRBJ1-6
v_call: TRBV12-3/TRBV12-4
d_call: .
clone_size: few
cdr3_aa: CASSPGRANSPLHF
cdr3_nt: TGTGCCAGCAGTCCTGGACGGGCCAATTCACCCCTCCACTTT

j_call: TRBJ2-7
v_call: TRBV20-1
d_call: .
clone_size: many
cdr3_aa: CSARDFGASTSEQYF
cdr3_nt: TGCAGTGCTAGAGACTTCGGGGCCTCAACGAGCGAGCAGTACTTC

j_call: TRBJ2-2
v_call: TRBV18
d_call: .
clone_size: .
cdr3_aa: CASSPLGISNTGELFF
cdr3_nt: TGTGCCAGCTCACCATTAGGGATTTCGAACACCGGGGAGCTGTTTTTT

j_call: TRBJ1-4
v_call: TRBV7-9
d_call: .
clone_size: few
cdr3_aa: CASSTSTDASNEKLFF
cdr3_nt: TGTGCCAGCAGCACCAGCACAGATGCGTCTAATGAAAAACTGTTTTTT

j_call: TRBJ1-2
v_call: TRBV9
d_call: .
clone_size: few
cdr3_aa: CASSVQAGGYTF
cdr3_nt: TGTGCCAGCAGCGTACAGGCCGGTGGCTACACCTTC

j_call: TRBJ1-5
v_call: TRBV28
d_call: .
clone_size: .
cdr3_aa: CASSSNRDGYTQPQHF
cdr3_nt: TGTGCCAGCAGTTCGAACCGGGACGGGTATACTCAGCCCCAGCATTTT

j_call: TRBJ2-2
v_call: TRBV11-3
d_call: TRBD1
clone_size: .
cdr3_aa: CASSSGTGKGTGELFF
cdr3_nt: TGTGCCAGCAGCTCCGGGACAGGGAAGGGCACCGGGGAGCTGTTTTTT

j_call: TRBJ1-5
v_call: TRBV19
d_call: .
clone_size: .
cdr3_aa: CASSARPTGDTSNQPQHF
cdr3_nt: TGTGCCAGTAGTGCTCGACCTACCGGGGATACTAGCAATCAGCCCCAGCATTTT

j_call: TRBJ2-7
v_call: TRBV29-1
d_call: TRBD1
clone_size: .
cdr3_aa: CSGRDRFYEQYF
cdr3_nt: TGCAGCGGCCGGGACAGGTTCTACGAGCAGTACTTC

j_call: TRBJ2-5
v_call: TRBV13
d_call: TRBD2
clone_size: many
cdr3_aa: CASTTLREGQKTQYF
cdr3_nt: TGTGCCAGCACTACTCTGCGGGAGGGCCAAAAGACCCAGTACTTC

j_call: TRBJ1-5
v_call: TRBV20-1
d_call: TRBD1
clone_size: many
cdr3_aa: CSATGTGGVNQPQHF
cdr3_nt: TGCAGTGCTACCGGGACAGGGGGCGTTAATCAGCCCCAGCATTTT

j_call: TRBJ1-4
v_call: TRBV18
d_call: .
clone_size: many
cdr3_aa: CASSADGKLFF
cdr3_nt: TGTGCCAGCTCAGCGGACGGAAAACTGTTTTTT

j_call: TRBJ2-7
v_call: TRBV27
d_call: .
clone_size: .
cdr3_aa: CASGKTGARLNEQYF
cdr3_nt: TGTGCCAGCGGCAAGACAGGAGCGCGTTTAAACGAGCAGTACTTC

j_call: TRBJ2-5
v_call: TRBV12-3/TRBV12-4
d_call: TRBD1
clone_size: many
cdr3_aa: CASSWTGQQQTQYF
cdr3_nt: TGTGCCAGCAGTTGGACAGGGCAACAACAGACCCAGTACTTC

j_call: TRBJ2-7
v_call: TRBV7-3
d_call: TRBD2
clone_size: many
cdr3_aa: CASSLEYGTSYEQYF
cdr3_nt: TGTGCCAGCAGCTTAGAATATGGGACTAGCTACGAGCAGTACTTC

j_call: TRBJ1-1
v_call: TRBV6-2/TRBV6-3
d_call: .
clone_size: many
cdr3_aa: CASSYWGLANTEAFF
cdr3_nt: TGTGCCAGCAGTTACTGGGGACTGGCTAACACTGAAGCTTTCTTT

j_call: TRBJ2-7
v_call: TRBV7-9
d_call: TRBD2
clone_size: many
cdr3_aa: CASSFSGVSGSSYEQYF
cdr3_nt: TGTGCCAGCAGCTTCTCTGGTGTTAGCGGGAGCTCCTACGAGCAGTACTTC

j_call: TRBJ2-2
v_call: TRBV18
d_call: .
clone_size: .
cdr3_aa: CASSPSEVHTGELFF
cdr3_nt: TGTGCCAGCTCACCATCAGAGGTCCACACCGGGGAGCTGTTTTTT

j_call: TRBJ2-4
v_call: TRBV9
d_call: .
clone_size: few
cdr3_aa: CASSANDRNIQYF
cdr3_nt: TGTGCCAGCAGCGCTAACGACAGAAACATTCAGTACTTC

j_call: TRBJ2-1
v_call: TRBV7-3
d_call: .
clone_size: many
cdr3_aa: CASSLTRDYEQFF
cdr3_nt: TGTGCCAGCAGCTTAACAAGGGATTATGAGCAGTTCTTC

j_call: TRBJ2-5
v_call: TRBV20-1
d_call: .
clone_size: .
cdr3_aa: CSAVHQETQYF
cdr3_nt: TGCAGTGCTGTCCACCAAGAGACCCAGTACTTC

j_call: TRBJ2-2
v_call: TRBV6-1
d_call: .
clone_size: few
cdr3_aa: CASQGAGASNTGELFF
cdr3_nt: TGTGCCAGCCAAGGGGCAGGGGCCAGCAACACCGGGGAGCTGTTTTTT

j_call: TRBJ2-5
v_call: TRBV12-5
d_call: .
clone_size: few
cdr3_aa: CASGTIPPDSGKETQYF
cdr3_nt: TGTGCTAGTGGAACAATTCCTCCGGACAGTGGAAAAGAGACCCAGTACTTC

j_call: TRBJ1-1
v_call: TRBV25-1
d_call: .
clone_size: .
cdr3_aa: CASSEYRVTEAFF
cdr3_nt: TGTGCCAGCAGTGAATACAGGGTTACTGAAGCTTTCTTT

j_call: TRBJ1-2
v_call: TRBV29-1
d_call: .
clone_size: many
cdr3_aa: CSVVARDSLRYGYTF
cdr3_nt: TGCAGCGTTGTTGCGAGGGATTCGTTACGGTATGGCTACACCTTC

j_call: TRBJ2-2
v_call: TRBV3-1
d_call: .
clone_size: .
cdr3_aa: CASSSAGSTGELFF
cdr3_nt: TGTGCCAGCAGCAGCGCCGGAAGCACCGGGGAGCTGTTTTTT

j_call: TRBJ2-3
v_call: TRBV28
d_call: .
clone_size: many
cdr3_aa: CASRGQFRQHTDTQYF
cdr3_nt: TGTGCCAGCAGGGGGCAATTTAGACAGCACACAGATACGCAGTATTTT

j_call: TRBJ2-3
v_call: TRBV27
d_call: .
clone_size: many
cdr3_aa: CASSSRVGGTDTQYF
cdr3_nt: TGTGCCAGCAGTTCCCGGGTCGGAGGGACAGATACGCAGTATTTT

j_call: TRBJ2-7
v_call: TRBV29-1
d_call: TRBD1
clone_size: many
cdr3_aa: CSVDSTGGYEQYF
cdr3_nt: TGCAGCGTTGACTCGACAGGGGGGTACGAGCAGTACTTC

j_call: TRBJ2-7
v_call: TRBV27
d_call: TRBD2
clone_size: many
cdr3_aa: CASSLGTSGMYEQYF
cdr3_nt: TGTGCCAGCAGTCTCGGGACTAGCGGGATGTACGAGCAGTACTTC